This T cell receptor (beta chain) was documented in a study of T cell changes during pregnancy in multiple sclerosis. Clones were sequenced by immunoSEQ multiplex PCR, and TCRdb holds only the in-frame ones, with some missing. The table records approximately 18,000 clones, 87% of them present only once. The sequences come from CD8+ T cells from peripheral blood mononuclear cells, collected in the third trimester of pregnancy. The sequence was obtained from a female donor in good health, enrolled as a control in a pregnancy study.

The CDR3 sequence: CASGQGADTEAFF. For the CDR3, the DNA is TGTGCCAGTGGACAGGGGGCTGACACTGAAGCTTTCTTT. The V gene is TRBV28, the J gene TRBJ1-1; 11 nucleotides agree with TRBD1. Losses at the gene ends were 9 bases for V and 3 bases for J; bases not matched to a gene: 3. The length of the CDR3 is 13 residues. The germline V gene has CDR1 MDHEN and CDR2 SYDVKM.